Below, one T cell receptor (beta chain) is given with its context. Original processing notes: Reference gene primer amplification in the assay estimated nucleated cell counts. The protocol was immunoSEQ multiplex PCR, while the TCRdb copy is restricted to in-frame clones and leaves out a portion. Clone size and the V and J calls come from that table; the DNA yielded D and trimming. This table holds around 200,000 clones, around 87% found once. The sample is drawn from a study of blood T cell repertoires in COVID-19. Overall study: Acute-phase and convalescent COVID-19 samples originated in the United States, Italy and Spain. From T cells, B-cell-depleted T cells, or PBMCs came the material, which was cDNA or gDNA.

This CDR3 is 19 amino acids long. The receptor's source is a man between 60 and 75 years old who had recovered from COVID-19. The chain links TRBV21-1 to TRBJ2-1; the table's D call of TRBD2 was not tested on the DNA. TRBV21-1 is deemed a pseudogene. The sample was peripheral blood. The CDR3 nucleotides read TGTGCCAGCAGCACTCCGGGACTAGCGGGAGGGAGCTCCTACAATGAGCAGTTCTTC. Its translation is CASSTPGLAGGSSYNEQFF.